A selection of T cell receptor beta chains follows, all from one sample in a study of blood T cell repertoires in COVID-19. The repertoire was sequenced with immunoSEQ multiplex PCR; TCRdb's copy has only in-frame clones and lacks some. The data hold approximately 300,000 clones, with around 87% observed a single time. Source material: peripheral blood. These receptors were collected from a woman aged 50 to 65 who had recovered from COVID-19. CDR3s include the opening cysteine and the closing phenylalanine or tryptophan. D genes are given only for firm matches. The size of a clone is reported for some rows only, either as once, few or many, or as a class for expanded clones.

. | . | TRBJ2-2 | TRBV14 | CASKQDIGDTGELFF | TGTGCCAGTAAACAGGATATTGGGGACACCGGGGAGCTGTTTTTT
few | TRBD2 | TRBJ2-1 | TRBV10-3 | CAISESGGGNEQFF | TGTGCCATCAGTGAGTCTGGCGGGGGCAATGAGCAGTTCTTC
. | . | TRBJ2-7 | TRBV5-4 | CASSSLANYEQYF | TGTGCCAGCAGCTCTCTAGCTAACTACGAGCAGTACTTC
. | . | TRBJ1-3 | TRBV20-1 | CSASGSPSGNTIYF | TGCAGTGCTAGTGGGAGCCCCTCTGGAAACACCATATATTTT
. | TRBD1 | TRBJ1-6 | TRBV20-1 | CSASGRGSSYNSPLHF | TGCAGTGCTAGTGGCAGGGGGAGCTCCTATAATTCACCCCTCCACTTT
. | TRBD1 | TRBJ1-6 | TRBV30 | CAWSADRDNSPLHF | TGTGCCTGGAGTGCGGACAGGGACAATTCACCCCTCCACTTT
. | . | TRBJ2-7 | TRBV5-1 | CASGGTDLYEQYF | TGCGCCAGCGGGGGGACAGACCTATACGAGCAGTACTTC
. | TRBD1 | TRBJ2-5 | TRBV2 | CASSETPGQGGSLDF | TGTGCCAGCAGTGAAACCCCGGGACAGGGAGGGTCCTTGGACTTC
. | TRBD1 | TRBJ1-2 | TRBV29-1 | CSGAGGSGNYGYTF | TGCAGCGGGGCAGGGGGGTCGGGTAACTATGGCTACACCTTC
. | TRBD1 | TRBJ1-4 | TRBV7-2 | CASSLGHRGVGEKLFF | TGTGCCAGCAGCTTAGGCCACAGGGGCGTAGGGGAAAAACTGTTTTTT
. | TRBD2 | TRBJ2-1 | TRBV7-8 | CASSLVLAGGISRYNEQFF | TGTGCCAGCAGCTTGGTACTAGCGGGTGGAATTTCCCGATACAATGAGCAGTTCTTC
. | . | TRBJ2-2 | TRBV19 | CASSPREITGELFF | TGTGCCAGTAGTCCTAGAGAGATCACCGGGGAGCTGTTTTTT
. | . | TRBJ1-1 | TRBV5-1 | CASSLGTALNTEAFF | TGCGCCAGCAGCTTGGGGACAGCCCTTAACACTGAAGCTTTCTTT
. | TRBD1 | TRBJ2-7 | TRBV11-2 | CASSQTGGSSYEQYF | TGTGCCAGCAGCCAAACAGGGGGAAGCTCCTACGAGCAGTACTTC
. | TRBD1 | TRBJ1-2 | TRBV6-5 | CASSYSTGGLWGYTF | TGTGCCAGCAGTTACTCGACAGGGGGGTTGTGGGGCTACACCTTC
. | TRBD2 | TRBJ2-3 | TRBV5-1 | CASSPPTVSGGRTDTQYF | TGCGCCAGCAGCCCCCCAACCGTGAGCGGGGGCCGCACAGATACGCAGTATTTT
. | TRBD1 | TRBJ1-2 | TRBV6-6 | CASSYQGDYGYTF | TGTGCCAGCAGTTATCAGGGGGACTATGGCTACACCTTC
. | TRBD1 | TRBJ1-2 | TRBV9 | CASSVVPSDRGIGDGYTF | TGTGCCAGCAGCGTAGTCCCGTCGGACAGGGGGATCGGGGATGGCTACACCTTC
. | TRBD1 | TRBJ1-1 | TRBV27 | CASRFQGEATEAFF | TGTGCCAGCAGGTTCCAGGGGGAGGCCACTGAAGCTTTCTTT
. | . | TRBJ1-1 | TRBV2 | CASSRVRGRETEAFF | TGTGCCAGCAGCCGAGTCCGGGGTCGAGAAACTGAAGCTTTCTTT
. | TRBD2 | TRBJ2-2 | TRBV6-2/TRBV6-3 | CASSYYGTSGKYTGELFF | TGTGCCAGCAGTTATTACGGGACTAGCGGGAAATACACCGGGGAGCTGTTTTTT
. | . | TRBJ2-3 | TRBV25-1 | CASSELYTQYF | TGTGCCAGCAGTGAACTTTATACGCAGTATTTT
few | . | TRBJ2-5 | TRBV18 | CASSPPMGRETQYF | TGTGCCAGCTCACCACCAATGGGGCGAGAGACCCAGTACTTC
. | TRBD1 | TRBJ1-1 | TRBV5-4 | CASSFGTANTEAFF | TGTGCCAGCAGCTTCGGGACAGCGAACACTGAAGCTTTCTTT
. | . | TRBJ2-1 | TRBV7-2 | CASSFLDEQFF | TGTGCCAGCAGCTTTTTAGATGAGCAGTTCTTC
. | . | TRBJ1-3 | TRBV5-4 | CASSFNGNTIYF | TGTGCCAGCAGCTTTAATGGAAACACCATATATTTT
. | TRBD1 | TRBJ1-2 | TRBV4-2 | CASSPSVGQKHYGYTF | TGTGCCAGCAGCCCAAGTGTGGGACAGAAGCACTATGGCTACACCTTC
. | TRBD1 | TRBJ2-7 | TRBV6-5 | CASSWDRGTHEQYF | TGTGCCAGCAGCTGGGACAGGGGCACACACGAGCAGTACTTC
. | TRBD1 | TRBJ1-2 | TRBV5-6 | CASSPPGTAYGYTF | TGTGCCAGCAGCCCCCCCGGGACAGCTTATGGCTACACCTTC
. | TRBD2 | TRBJ2-7 | TRBV27 | CASSPGLAGISSYEQYF | TGTGCCAGCAGTCCGGGACTAGCGGGAATTTCGTCCTACGAGCAGTACTTC
. | TRBD1 | TRBJ1-2 | TRBV27 | CASSWGQSNYGYTF | TGTGCCAGCAGTTGGGGACAGTCTAACTATGGCTACACCTTC
. | . | TRBJ2-7 | TRBV11-3 | CASSLSGQHYEQYF | TGTGCCAGCAGCTTATCAGGACAGCACTACGAGCAGTACTTC
. | . | TRBJ2-5 | TRBV27 | CASSLWGQGETQYF | TGTGCCAGCAGTTTATGGGGACAAGGAGAGACCCAGTACTTC
. | . | TRBJ1-5 | TRBV7-6 | CASSLAIGGNQPQHF | TGTGCCAGCAGCTTAGCTATCGGGGGCAATCAGCCCCAGCATTTT
once | TRBD1 | TRBJ2-7 | TRBV5-1 | CASSDRQGSSYEQYF | TGCGCCAGCAGCGATCGACAGGGGTCCTCCTACGAGCAGTACTTC
. | . | TRBJ1-1 | TRBV5-5 | CASSLLQVMNTEAFF | TGTGCCAGCAGCTTGTTACAGGTCATGAACACTGAAGCTTTCTTT
. | . | TRBJ2-3 | TRBV6-2/TRBV6-3 | CASSYVLSTDTQYF | TGTGCCAGCAGTTACGTCCTTAGCACAGATACGCAGTATTTT
. | . | TRBJ1-1 | TRBV21-1 | CASSKVGKPLNTEAFF | TGTGCCAGCAGCAAAGTCGGGAAACCATTGAACACTGAAGCTTTCTTT
. | . | TRBJ1-4 | TRBV4-1 | CASSQFRAVEKLFF | TGCGCCAGCAGCCAATTTAGAGCGGTCGAAAAACTGTTTTTT
. | TRBD2 | TRBJ2-3 | TRBV28 | CASSPGTSGYDTQYF | TGTGCCAGCAGTCCCGGGACTAGCGGGTATGATACGCAGTATTTT
. | . | TRBJ1-6 | TRBV1 | CTSSWTGDNSPLHF | TGCACCAGCAGTTGGACTGGCGATAATTCACCCCTCCACTTT
. | TRBD1 | TRBJ1-2 | TRBV5-1 | CASSPRDRVNGYTF | TGCGCCAGCAGCCCGAGGGACAGGGTAAATGGCTACACCTTC
few | TRBD1 | TRBJ1-6 | TRBV7-3 | CASSLTGSSPLHF | TGTGCCAGCAGCTTGACAGGGTCGTCACCCCTCCACTTT
. | TRBD2 | TRBJ2-2 | TRBV5-6 | CASSPGLAGGPNTGELFF | TGTGCCAGCAGTCCCGGACTAGCGGGGGGACCTAACACCGGGGAGCTGTTTTTT
. | . | TRBJ1-2 | TRBV27 | CASSSGDSGVNGYTF | TGTGCCAGCAGTTCCGGCGACTCCGGAGTGAATGGCTACACCTTC
. | . | TRBJ1-5 | TRBV7-2 | CASSLMLRSNQPQHF | TGTGCCAGCAGCTTAATGCTCAGAAGCAATCAGCCCCAGCATTTT
few | TRBD1 | TRBJ1-2 | TRBV19 | CATSRGRDYGYTF | TGTGCCACCTCGAGGGGGCGTGACTATGGCTACACCTTC
. | . | TRBJ2-3 | TRBV7-2 | CASSPQGLRGADTQYF | TGTGCCAGCAGCCCCCAGGGCCTACGCGGGGCAGATACGCAGTATTTT
few | . | TRBJ1-5 | TRBV6-5 | CASSFGVGTQPQHF | TGTGCCAGCAGTTTCGGGGTAGGGACACAGCCCCAGCATTTT